This TCR beta chain was captured in a study of patients and donors after allogeneic stem cell transplantation. Germline CDR1 is LNHDA and CDR2 is SQIVND (reference sequence). The CDR3 is 15 amino acids. Trimming took off 4 bases at V and 4 bases at J, with 16 bases between the two ends. One entry per CDR3 protein, called by TCRdb with MiXCR from the RT-PCR reads. The sample has roughly 960,000 distinct CDR3 sequences; roughly 18% are singletons. There are a few counts of this clonotype. The chain has TRBV19 and TRBJ1-2; possible D gene TRBD1, 5 bases. The receptor comes from a human donor who was either an allogeneic HSCT recipient or a stem cell or donor lymphocyte infusion donor (not recorded which). It is not recorded whose cells these are; they may come from a transplant donor. Sequencing input: blood, either unsorted or a sorted T cell fraction (not recorded which). CDR3 in amino acids: CASSTGGFGAYGYTF. CDR3 in DNA: TGTGCCAGTAGTACGGGGGGATTTGGGGCCTATGGCTACACCTTC.